These 30 T cell receptor beta chains originate from one sample sequenced in a study of response to subunit inactivated influenza vaccine. TCRdb ran MiXCR on the RT-PCR reads and lists one entry per CDR3 protein. The table lists approximately 680,000 distinct CDR3 sequences, around 16% of them singletons. Source: PBMCs from blood, taken less than 13 days after vaccination. The receptors shown here come from a man between 45 and 60 years old who received an inactivated influenza vaccine.

This clonotype was detected only a few times. The J gene is TRBJ2-1, the V gene TRBV29-1; 12 nucleotides match TRBD2. CDR1 is SQVTM, CDR2 ANQGSEA, per germline. The CDR3 has 16 amino acids. The V and J ends lost 5 bases and 0 bases, in that order; junction bases with no gene match: 5. CDR3 DNA: TGCAGCGTTCGACTAGCGGGGGCGAGCTCCTACAATGAGCAGTTCTTC. It yields the protein CSVRLAGASSYNEQFF.

J is TRBJ2-2 and V is TRBV12-3 or TRBV12-4; 7 bases align to TRBD2. This CDR3 contains 14 residues. After removal of 6 bases from V and 5 bases from J, the junction contained 6 bases not matched to a gene. The CDR3 region has the DNA TGTGCCAGCAGGAAAGCGGGGCTGACCGGGGAGCTGTTTTTT. This codes for CASRKAGLTGELFF.

The chain recombines TRBV7-2 with TRBJ2-7, with TRBD1 identical over 12 bases. The CDR3 sequence is 15 residues long. V dropped 4 bases and J dropped 3; count of bases not matched to a gene: 4. Germline assignment: CDR1 SGHTA and CDR2 FQGNSA. The CDR3, as DNA: TGTGCCAGCAGCTCATGGGACAGGGGGCACTACGAGCAGTACTTC. Translation gives CASSSWDRGHYEQYF. The full variable domain, in which reference TRBV7-2 and TRBJ2-7 provide the parts outside the CDR3, is GAGVSQSPSNKVTEKGKDVELRCDPISGHTALYWYRQSLGQGLEFLIYFQGNSAPDKSGLPSDRFSAERTGGSVSTLTIQRTQQEDSAVYLCASSSWDRGHYEQYFGPGTRLTVT.

The chain is built from TRBV6-1 and TRBJ1-1; D is ambiguous. The V gene's germline CDR1 is MNHNS and CDR2 SASEGT. The V gene lost 8 bases and the J gene lost 0 bases, with 10 bases spanning the gap. This CDR3 has 13 residues. CDR3 protein: CASGLRVNTEAFF. CDR3 coding DNA: TGTGCCAGCGGACTAAGGGTGAACACTGAAGCTTTCTTT.

V and J are TRBV2 and TRBJ1-4, with 7 bases fitting TRBD1. Germline-derived CDR1 and CDR2 are SNHLY and FYNNEI. The CDR3 is 13 amino acids. The junction had 2 bases not matched to a gene; V was cut back by 8 bases and J by 2 bases. CDR3 nucleotide sequence: TGTGCCAGCTCGGGACAGACTAATGAAAAACTGTTTTTT. This codes for CASSGQTNEKLFF.

This clonotype has just one count. The chain uses TRBV20-1 and TRBJ2-2, with 12 bases fitting TRBD2. The CDR3 has 17 amino acids. Germline values: CDR1 DFQATT, CDR2 SNEGSKA (reference sequence). V dropped 6 bases and J dropped 2; count of bases not matched to a gene: 10. The CDR3 protein is CSATGLAGSLNTGELFF. CDR3 sequence (DNA): TGCAGTGCAACCGGACTAGCGGGGTCCCTAAACACCGGGGAGCTGTTTTTT.

The genes are TRBV28 and TRBJ2-1, with 9 bases matching TRBD2. With 6 bases clipped from V and 6 bases from J, the junction kept 12 bases outside the gene matches. Germline-derived CDR1 and CDR2 are MDHEN and SYDVKM. The CDR3 runs to 16 residues. The CDR3 region has the DNA TGTGCCAGCAGCTCCTCTTCTAGCGGGATCGTCAATGAGCAGTTCTTC. Translated: CASSSSSSGIVNEQFF.

The chain is built from TRBV28 and TRBJ2-3; TRBD2 agrees at 7 bases. The V segment lost 6 bases and the J segment 5 bases; nucleotides outside the gene matches: 11. CDR1 is MDHEN, CDR2 SYDVKM, per germline. CDR3 length: 15 amino acids. The CDR3 is CASRKRGLIKDTQYF. The CDR3 region has the DNA TGTGCCAGCAGAAAGCGGGGACTTATAAAAGATACGCAGTATTTT.

J is TRBJ2-6 and V is TRBV6-1; the D gene could be TRBD1 or TRBD2 (5 bases each). V was pared by 1 base and J by 2 bases, with 12 bases between. The germline V gene has CDR1 MNHNS and CDR2 SASEGT. CDR3 size: 17 residues. The CDR3 loop is CASSEGWGLAGANVLTF. CDR3 nucleotides: TGTGCCAGCAGTGAAGGTTGGGGGTTGGCTGGGGCCAACGTCCTGACTTTC.

This chain joins TRBV5-1 and TRBJ2-2; D is undetermined. CDR3 length equals 14 residues. V was cut by 6 bases and J by 4 bases, with 13 bases left in between. Germline V gives CDR1 SGHRS, CDR2 YFSETQ. The CDR3 sequence: CASTRTPGTGELFF. CDR3 DNA sequence: TGCGCCAGCACCCGTACGCCAGGCACCGGGGAGCTGTTTTTT. Combining the CDR3 with reference TRBV5-1 and TRBJ2-2 gives the whole variable domain KAGVTQTPRYLIKTRGQQVTLSCSPISGHRSVSWYQQTPGQGLQFLFEYFSETQRNKGNFPGRFSGRQFSNSRSEMNVSTLELGDSALYLCASTRTPGTGELFFGEGSRLTVL.

In its sample, this clonotype was seen a few times. The rearrangement uses TRBV11-2 and TRBJ2-1; 7 nucleotides match TRBD2. This CDR3 contains 15 residues. The V and J ends lost 6 bases and 4 bases, in that order; junction bases with no gene match: 9. Germline V lookup: CDR1 SGHAT, CDR2 FQNNGV. As DNA, the CDR3 is TGTGCCAGCAGTTCTAGCGGTCCAAAATACAATGAGCAGTTCTTC. Its translation is CASSSSGPKYNEQFF.

The chain recombines TRBV6-1 with TRBJ2-3; 8 nucleotides line up with TRBD2. The length of the CDR3 is 14 residues. Losses at the gene ends were 6 bases for V and 4 bases for J; bases not matched to a gene: 6. Germline loops: CDR1 MNHNS, CDR2 SASEGT. The CDR3 sequence: CASRAGTSPDTQYF. The CDR3 DNA reads TGTGCCAGCAGGGCCGGGACTAGTCCAGATACGCAGTATTTT.

V is TRBV4-3 and J is TRBJ1-1, with a tentative D call TRBD1 (5 bases). V gave up 4 bases and J gave up 2 bases, with 14 bases separating them. Germline V lookup: CDR1 LGHNA, CDR2 YSLEER. The CDR3 totals 15 residues. CDR3 region: CASSLAGDRNTEAFF. DNA of the CDR3: TGCGCCAGCAGCCTGGCGGGGGATAGAAACACTGAAGCTTTCTTT.

This clonotype came up a few times. This chain links TRBV24-1 with TRBJ2-3, with a tentative D call TRBD1 (5 bases). Germline CDR1 is KGHDR and CDR2 is SFDVKD. V was pared by 5 bases and J by 1 base, with 6 bases between. This CDR3 is built from 13 residues. CDR3 coding DNA: TGTGCCACCAGTGGCAGGGGCACAGATACGCAGTATTTT. It encodes CATSGRGTDTQYF.

The V call is TRBV15, the J call TRBJ2-3; D is uncertain. Trimming stripped 0 bases from V and 2 bases from J, with 9 bases between. The germline V gene encodes CDR1 LNHNV and CDR2 YYDKDF (reference sequence). CDR3 length: 15 residues. For the CDR3, the DNA is TGTGCCACCAGCAGAGAGGTTCTTCTCACAGATACGCAGTATTTT. Translated, it gives CATSREVLLTDTQYF. The full variable domain, completed using reference TRBV15 and TRBJ2-3, is DAMVIQNPRYQVTQFGKPVTLSCSQTLNHNVMYWYQQKSSQAPKLLFHYYDKDFNNEADTPDNFQSRRPNTSFCFLDIRSPGLGDTAMYLCATSREVLLTDTQYFGPGTRLTVL.

The V and J genes are TRBV7-2 and TRBJ2-1, with 9 positions matching TRBD2. The V segment lost 6 bases and the J segment 6 bases; nucleotides outside the gene matches: 6. In germline, CDR1 is SGHTA, CDR2 FQGNSA. CDR3 length: 14 residues. The CDR3 coding sequence is TGTGCCAGCAGAAGCGGGGGGCTTGGCAATGAGCAGTTCTTC. Translation: CASRSGGLGNEQFF. Based on the CDR3 plus reference TRBV7-2 and TRBJ2-1, the full variable domain is GAGVSQSPSNKVTEKGKDVELRCDPISGHTALYWYRQSLGQGLEFLIYFQGNSAPDKSGLPSDRFSAERTGGSVSTLTIQRTQQEDSAVYLCASRSGGLGNEQFFGPGTRLTVL.

This clonotype was detected a few times. The chain uses TRBV12-3 or TRBV12-4 and TRBJ2-7; maybe TRBD1 (6 bases). Trimming removed 4 bases at V and 5 bases at J, with 15 bases between. The CDR3 loop spans 14 amino acids. The CDR3: CASSSHRVIDEQYF. In DNA form, the CDR3 reads TGTGCCAGCAGTTCGCACAGGGTAATTGACGAGCAGTACTTC.

This sequence joins TRBV28 and TRBJ1-2; D is ambiguous. The V end was cut by 5 bases, the J end by 8 bases, with 15 bases between. Per the germline V gene, CDR1 is MDHEN and CDR2 is SYDVKM. This CDR3 region has 13 residues. The CDR3 DNA sequence: TGTGCCAGCAGTACGACACGGGTGGGCGGCTACACCTTC. This codes for CASSTTRVGGYTF.

DNA for the CDR3: TGCGCCAGCAGGCCAGGACTAGCCCGGATCTACGAGCAGTACTTC. Encoded protein: CASRPGLARIYEQYF. This rearrangement joins TRBV5-1 to TRBJ2-7; 8 bases align to TRBD2. Germline CDR1 is SGHRS and CDR2 is YFSETQ. The CDR3 runs 15 residues. V lost 5 bases and J lost 3; bases outside the gene matches: 10.

This clonotype was picked up a small number of times. The chain joins TRBV24-1 to TRBJ1-2; tentatively, D is TRBD1 (5 bases). V was pared by 4 bases and J by 8 bases, with 13 bases between. The CDR3 is 13 amino acids. Germline-derived CDR1 and CDR2 are KGHDR and SFDVKD. The DNA for the CDR3 is TGTGCCACCAGTGACTACGAGCAGGGCGGCTACACCTTC. The encoded protein is CATSDYEQGGYTF.

This clonotype was counted between two and nine times. This chain's CDR3 is CASRWTSGGTGELFF. CDR3 DNA: TGTGCCAGCAGATGGACTAGCGGTGGGACCGGGGAGCTGTTTTTT. The V and J genes are TRBV6-1 and TRBJ2-2, with 10 bases aligning to TRBD2. The CDR3 is made up of 15 amino acids. V trimming: 6 bases; J trimming: 5 bases; junction bases outside the gene matches: 6. Germline CDR1 reads MNHNS; CDR2 reads SASEGT.

This clonotype was seen only a few times. The chain employs TRBV20-1 and TRBJ2-3, with D possibly being TRBD2 (6 bases). The V gene lost 0 bases and the J gene lost 8 bases, with 9 bases spanning the gap. The length of the CDR3 is 12 residues. Germline CDR1 DFQATT, CDR2 SNEGSKA (reference sequence). The CDR3 protein is CSARDPGGTQYF. Here the CDR3 DNA reads TGCAGTGCTAGAGATCCCGGGGGTACGCAGTATTTT.

The chain has TRBV27 and TRBJ1-2, with 7 bases aligning to TRBD1. The V and J ends lost 8 bases and 6 bases, in that order; junction bases with no gene match: 12. Germline assignment: CDR1 MNHEY and CDR2 SMNVEV (reference sequence). The CDR3 totals 14 residues. The CDR3 spells CASAALGTANGYTF. The DNA of the CDR3 is TGTGCCAGCGCAGCTCTGGGGACAGCGAATGGCTACACCTTC.

The genes are TRBV6-2 or TRBV6-3 and TRBJ2-1, with TRBD1 matching 9 bases. CDR3 length: 16 residues. V was pared by 1 base and J by 5 bases, with 6 bases of the junction left unmatched. In germline, CDR1 is MNHEY, CDR2 SVGEGT. The CDR3 protein is CASSYFGTGYNNEQFF. In DNA, the CDR3 is TGTGCCAGCAGTTACTTTGGGACAGGGTACAACAATGAGCAGTTCTTC.

This clonotype has more than one count but fewer than ten. The V and J genes are TRBV5-1 and TRBJ2-1; 14 bases match TRBD2. Trimming removed 4 bases from V and 0 bases from J; junction bases left unmatched: 6. CDR3 length: 18 residues. CDR1 and CDR2 from the germline V gene are SGHRS and YFSETQ. The CDR3, as DNA: TGCGCCAGCAGCCTATCGGGACTAGCGGGAGCCTCCTACAATGAGCAGTTCTTC. It specifies CASSLSGLAGASYNEQFF.

This clonotype has just a few counts. V is TRBV3-1 and J is TRBJ1-1; no definite D call. The CDR3 contains 17 residues. CDR1 and CDR2 (germline): LGHDT, YNNKEL (reference sequence). Deletions cut 0 bases from V and 2 bases from J, with 16 bases between. CDR3 region: CASSQDIVDIQNTEAFF. The CDR3 region has the DNA TGTGCCAGCAGCCAAGATATTGTAGACATCCAAAACACTGAAGCTTTCTTT. Full variable domain (outside the CDR3, taken from reference TRBV3-1 and TRBJ1-1): DTAVSQTPKYLVTQMGNDKSIKCEQNLGHDTMYWYKQDSKKFLKIMFSYNNKELIINETVPNRFSPKSPDKAHLNLHINSLELGDSAVYFCASSQDIVDIQNTEAFFGQGTRLTVV.

In this sample, this clonotype turned up a few times. The genes are TRBV24-1 and TRBJ2-1, with a tentative D call TRBD2 (5 bases). Trimming took off 6 bases at V and 6 bases at J, with 5 bases between the two ends. The CDR3 has 11 amino acids. Germline CDR1 and CDR2: KGHDR and SFDVKD. In DNA, the CDR3 is TGTGCCACCAGTACTAGCAATGAGCAGTTCTTC. Translated: CATSTSNEQFF.

This clonotype turned up a few times. V gene TRBV6-4 combines with J gene TRBJ2-1; 7 bases agree with TRBD2. The J segment lost 3 bases and the V segment lost 3 bases, leaving 8 bases of the junction unmatched. This CDR3 contains 16 residues. Germline assignment: CDR1 MRHNA and CDR2 SNTAGT. The CDR3 coding sequence is TGTGCCAGCAGTGAGGCGGGGCTAGCGGACTACAATGAGCAGTTCTTC. It specifies CASSEAGLADYNEQFF.

This clonotype was seen repeatedly, ten times or more. The chain has TRBV20-1 and TRBJ2-3; 10 bases align to TRBD2. The germline V gene encodes CDR1 DFQATT and CDR2 SNEGSKA (reference sequence). Germline trimming cut 0 bases from V and 5 bases from J; bases unmatched to any gene: 5. The CDR3 totals 15 residues. The CDR3 loop reads CSARDATSGKDTQYF. The CDR3 DNA reads as TGCAGTGCTAGAGATGCTACTAGCGGGAAAGATACGCAGTATTTT.

This clonotype showed up many times. This rearrangement joins TRBV29-1 to TRBJ2-5; D possibly corresponds to TRBD1 (6 bases). Trimming stripped 6 bases from V and 1 base from J, with 9 bases between. The CDR3 sequence is 12 residues long. Germline CDR1 and CDR2: SQVTM and ANQGSEA. For the CDR3, the DNA is TGCAGCGTCCGACAGGCCCAAGAGACCCAGTACTTC. It yields the protein CSVRQAQETQYF. The full variable domain, in which reference TRBV29-1 and TRBJ2-5 provide the parts outside the CDR3, is SAVISQKPSRDICQRGTSLTIQCQVDSQVTMMFWYRQQPGQSLTLIATANQGSEATYESGFVIDKFPISRPNLTFSTLTVSNMSPEDSSIYLCSVRQAQETQYFGPGTRLLVL.